The next 32 T cell receptor beta chains were all read from a single sample in a study of shared clonotypes between healthy human individuals. Repertoires were generated with immunoSEQ multiplex PCR, while TCRdb's copy carries only in-frame clones and drops some. The sample lists about 1.5 million clones, around 98% occurring once. Source material: naive CD4+ T cells sorted from blood. The subset is: CD45RA+ positively selected. The receptors stem from a man younger than 40 in good health.

This clone appeared a single time. V usage is TRBV2 and J usage is TRBJ1-1; D might be TRBD1 (6 bases). The V and J ends lost 3 bases and 4 bases respectively, with 12 bases between them. This CDR3 has 14 residues. Germline CDR1 and CDR2: SNHLY and FYNNEI. For the CDR3, the DNA is TGTGCCAGCAGTGAGGAACAGGGATCCACTGAAGCTTTCTTT. It translates to CASSEEQGSTEAFF.

The J gene is TRBJ2-7, the V gene TRBV2; D remains unclear. V dropped 3 bases and J dropped 2 bases, with 11 bases sitting between them. This CDR3 region has 14 residues. Per germline, CDR1 SNHLY and CDR2 FYNNEI. The CDR3 here is CASSEVKGAYEQYF. DNA of the CDR3: TGTGCCAGCAGTGAGGTTAAGGGCGCCTACGAGCAGTACTTC. The full variable domain, rest sourced from reference TRBV2 and TRBJ2-7, is EPEVTQTPSHQVTQMGQEVILRCVPISNHLYFYWYRQILGQKVEFLVSFYNNEISEKSEIFDDQFSVERPDGSNFTLKIRSTKLEDSAMYFCASSEVKGAYEQYFGPGTRLTVT.

The genes are TRBV5-1 and TRBJ2-5; no clear D gene. The CDR3 contains 13 residues. Trimming left V 3 bases short and J 6 bases short, with 12 bases between. CDR1 and CDR2 from the germline V gene are SGHRS and YFSETQ. CDR3 region: CASSSYPPQTQYF. DNA for the CDR3: TGCGCCAGCAGCTCCTACCCGCCCCAGACCCAGTACTTC. Variable domain in full (rest from reference TRBV5-1 and TRBJ2-5): KAGVTQTPRYLIKTRGQQVTLSCSPISGHRSVSWYQQTPGQGLQFLFEYFSETQRNKGNFPGRFSGRQFSNSRSEMNVSTLELGDSALYLCASSSYPPQTQYFGPGTRLLVL.

The chain is built from TRBV4-1 and TRBJ2-1, with TRBD2 matching 8 bases. Germline V gene sequence: CDR1 MGHRA, CDR2 YSYEKL. Germline trimming cut 2 bases from V and 6 bases from J; bases unmatched to any gene: 15. CDR3 size: 18 residues. The CDR3 DNA follows: TGCGCCAGCAGCCAACCAAGCGGGAGAGCCAATTCCCCCAATGAGCAGTTCTTC. It is translated as CASSQPSGRANSPNEQFF.

The chain uses TRBV6-6 and TRBJ2-1; the match to TRBD1 covers 7 bases. The V and J ends lost 7 bases and 13 bases, in that order; junction bases with no gene match: 10. The CDR3 covers 12 residues. The germline V gene has CDR1 MNHNY and CDR2 SVGAGI (reference sequence). Here the CDR3 reads CASTPEGGSQFF. The CDR3, as DNA: TGTGCCAGCACGCCGGAAGGGGGCTCTCAGTTCTTC.

The CDR3: CASSGAGAETQYF. As DNA, the CDR3 is TGCGCCAGCAGCGGAGCGGGAGCAGAGACCCAGTACTTC. This sequence joins TRBV5-1 and TRBJ2-5; 8 nucleotides agree with TRBD2. The length of the CDR3 is 13 residues. With V trimmed by 4 bases and J by 4 bases, 3 bases remained unmatched. Looked up from germline, CDR1 is SGHRS and CDR2 is YFSETQ. Looking up the rest from reference TRBV5-1 and TRBJ2-5 gives the full variable domain: KAGVTQTPRYLIKTRGQQVTLSCSPISGHRSVSWYQQTPGQGLQFLFEYFSETQRNKGNFPGRFSGRQFSNSRSEMNVSTLELGDSALYLCASSGAGAETQYFGPGTRLLVL.

This clone was picked up one time. The chain links TRBV11-2 to TRBJ2-1, with D possibly being TRBD2 (7 bases). The V and J ends lost 0 bases and 0 bases respectively, with 21 bases between them. Per germline, CDR1 SGHAT and CDR2 FQNNGV. The CDR3 runs 20 residues. The CDR3 sequence is CASSLEIGRGARSSYNEQFF. CDR3 in DNA: TGTGCCAGCAGCTTAGAAATCGGACGGGGGGCCAGGAGCTCCTACAATGAGCAGTTCTTC.

The chain joins TRBV4-1 to TRBJ1-4; TRBD1 agrees at 9 bases. The junction had 10 bases not matched to a gene; V was cut back by 4 bases and J by 7 bases. CDR3 length equals 16 residues. Per germline, CDR1 MGHRA and CDR2 YSYEKL. CDR3 protein: CASSLTTGGGGEKLFF. The CDR3 region has the DNA TGCGCCAGCAGCCTCACAACAGGGGGCGGTGGTGAAAAACTGTTTTTT.

The chain couples TRBV6-1 to TRBJ2-1; D unclear. Germline lookup yields CDR1 MNHNS and CDR2 SASEGT. Trimming left V 6 bases short and J 5 bases short, with 5 bases between. CDR3 length: 11 residues. CDR3 DNA: TGTGCCAGCAGGCTTAACAATGAGCAGTTCTTC. Translated, it gives CASRLNNEQFF.

The V call is TRBV5-1, the J call TRBJ2-2, with a tentative D call TRBD1 (5 bases). The V gene's germline CDR1 is SGHRS and CDR2 YFSETQ. Trimming took 4 bases from V and 0 from J, leaving 13 bases between them. This CDR3 is built from 16 residues. The CDR3 protein is CASSLTAPANTGELFF. In DNA, the CDR3 is TGCGCCAGCAGCCTGACAGCCCCCGCGAACACCGGGGAGCTGTTTTTT. Looking up the rest from reference TRBV5-1 and TRBJ2-2 gives the full variable domain: KAGVTQTPRYLIKTRGQQVTLSCSPISGHRSVSWYQQTPGQGLQFLFEYFSETQRNKGNFPGRFSGRQFSNSRSEMNVSTLELGDSALYLCASSLTAPANTGELFFGEGSRLTVL.

The V call is TRBV15, the J call TRBJ1-5, with D tentatively TRBD1 (6 bases). This CDR3 is built from 17 residues. The V gene's germline CDR1 is LNHNV and CDR2 YYDKDF (reference sequence). Trimming pared 6 bases from V and 3 bases from J, leaving 21 bases between. The CDR3: CATRRGESGAYNQPQHF. For the CDR3, the DNA is TGTGCCACCAGACGAGGAGAGTCAGGGGCATACAATCAGCCCCAGCATTTT.

This chain uses TRBV13 with TRBJ2-2, with 8 bases fitting TRBD2. CDR3 length: 16 amino acids. Germline V gene sequence: CDR1 PRHDT, CDR2 FYEKMQ (reference sequence). Losses at the gene ends were 5 bases for V and 7 bases for J; bases not matched to a gene: 12. The CDR3 loop reads CASSPGAGEDHGELFF. CDR3 in DNA: TGTGCCAGCAGCCCTGGAGCGGGAGAGGATCACGGGGAGCTGTTTTTT.

CDR3 residues: CASSPPGLADNEQFF. The CDR3 DNA reads TGTGCCAGCAGTCCCCCGGGACTAGCGGACAATGAGCAGTTCTTC. The chain links TRBV28 to TRBJ2-1; 11 bases match TRBD2. Germline trimming cut 5 bases from V and 5 bases from J; bases unmatched to any gene: 5. Germline values: CDR1 MDHEN, CDR2 SYDVKM. The CDR3 contains 15 residues.

V and J are TRBV5-1 and TRBJ1-3; 7 bases are shared with TRBD1. CDR1 and CDR2 from the germline V gene are SGHRS and YFSETQ. The CDR3 covers 17 residues. V lost 0 bases and J lost 5; bases outside the gene matches: 11. The CDR3 loop is CASSLAGTDGIRNTIYF. In DNA, the CDR3 is TGCGCCAGCAGCTTGGCCGGGACAGACGGTATTCGAAACACCATATATTTT. Combining the CDR3 with reference TRBV5-1 and TRBJ1-3 gives the whole variable domain KAGVTQTPRYLIKTRGQQVTLSCSPISGHRSVSWYQQTPGQGLQFLFEYFSETQRNKGNFPGRFSGRQFSNSRSEMNVSTLELGDSALYLCASSLAGTDGIRNTIYFGEGSWLTVV.

The chain carries TRBV19 and TRBJ1-1; 7 nucleotides line up with TRBD1. Trimming removed 3 bases from V and 1 base from J; junction bases left unmatched: 8. Germline V CDR1 and CDR2: LNHDA, SQIVND (reference sequence). The CDR3 runs to 16 residues. The CDR3, as DNA: TGTGCCAGTAGTATCCAGGGACAGCGAGAGAACACTGAAGCTTTCTTT. It codes for CASSIQGQRENTEAFF.

This chain uses TRBV7-2 with TRBJ1-1, with 9 bases fitting TRBD1. The CDR3 is 14 residues long. With V trimmed by 5 bases and J by 3 bases, 4 bases remained unmatched. Per germline, CDR1 SGHTA and CDR2 FQGNSA. The CDR3 DNA reads TGTGCCAGCAGCCCCGGGACAGGGTACACTGAAGCTTTCTTT. Protein product: CASSPGTGYTEAFF. Full variable domain (remainder filled in from reference TRBV7-2 and TRBJ1-1): GAGVSQSPSNKVTEKGKDVELRCDPISGHTALYWYRQSLGQGLEFLIYFQGNSAPDKSGLPSDRFSAERTGGSVSTLTIQRTQQEDSAVYLCASSPGTGYTEAFFGQGTRLTVV.

The rearrangement joins TRBV2 to TRBJ1-2; possibly TRBD1 for D (6 bases). This CDR3 region has 15 residues. V was trimmed by 3 bases and J by 7 bases, leaving 18 bases between them. CDR1 is SNHLY, CDR2 FYNNEI, per germline. CDR3 sequence: CASSEGEGGIGGYTF. CDR3 coding DNA: TGTGCCAGCAGTGAGGGCGAGGGGGGGATTGGTGGCTACACCTTC.

CDR3 protein: CASSLVTAGELFF. The CDR3 nucleotides are TGTGCCAGCAGCTTAGTTACGGCCGGGGAGCTGTTTTTT. The rearrangement joins TRBV11-2 to TRBJ2-2; no definite D call. V was clipped by 1 base and J by 6 bases, with 6 bases between them. CDR3 length equals 13 residues. Germline CDR1 SGHAT, CDR2 FQNNGV.

This clone was seen a single time. V usage is TRBV5-6 and J usage is TRBJ2-5, with unresolved D. V gave up 4 bases and J gave up 3 bases, with 7 bases separating them. This CDR3 is built from 12 residues. CDR1 and CDR2 (germline): SGHDT, YYEEEE. This chain's CDR3 is CASSRVEETQYF. The CDR3 nucleotides are TGTGCCAGCAGCCGAGTAGAAGAGACCCAGTACTTC.

The V call is TRBV27, the J call TRBJ2-3; D is possibly TRBD1 or TRBD2 (5 bases each). The germline gives CDR1 MNHEY, CDR2 SMNVEV (reference sequence). The CDR3 length is 15 residues. Trimming left V 6 bases short and J 2 bases short, with 15 bases between. CDR3 sequence reads: CASRTHGTATDTQYF. The CDR3 nucleotides read TGTGCCAGCAGAACCCACGGGACCGCCACAGATACGCAGTATTTT.

The genes are TRBV15 and TRBJ2-1; 11 nucleotides agree with TRBD2. The CDR3 totals 17 residues. Germline V gene lookup returns CDR1 LNHNV and CDR2 YYDKDF (reference sequence). V shed 2 bases and J 6 bases; nucleotides not matched to a gene: 9. The CDR3 reads CATSRLVGTSGVNEQFF. The DNA of the CDR3 is TGTGCCACCAGCAGACTAGTGGGGACTAGCGGAGTCAATGAGCAGTTCTTC.

This chain uses TRBV18 with TRBJ1-4; D gene unclear. This CDR3 is built from 16 residues. Germline V CDR1 and CDR2: KGHSH, LQKENI. Trimming took 3 bases from V and 0 from J, leaving 11 bases between them. The CDR3 reads CASSPYSTTTNEKLFF. Written as DNA, the CDR3 is TGTGCCAGCTCACCCTACAGTACAACAACTAATGAAAAACTGTTTTTT.

The chain employs TRBV28 and TRBJ2-3; D not certain. The CDR3 is made up of 12 amino acids. Germline values: CDR1 MDHEN, CDR2 SYDVKM. V lost 4 bases and J lost 4, with 6 bases in between. The CDR3 loop is CASSSIADTQYF. The DNA of the CDR3 is TGTGCCAGCAGTTCTATTGCAGATACGCAGTATTTT.

Details on this clone: This CDR3 is also generated by other DNA sequences in the sample. The CDR3 spells CASSGQPNQPQHF. CDR3 in DNA: TGCGCCAGCAGTGGACAACCCAATCAGCCCCAGCATTTT. This chain links TRBV10-1 with TRBJ1-5; D unresolved. Trimming left V 4 bases short and J 3 bases short, with 7 bases between. CDR1 and CDR2 from the germline V gene are WNHNN and SYGVQD (reference sequence). The CDR3 extends over 13 amino acids.

V and J are TRBV5-5 and TRBJ2-7; 10 nucleotides agree with TRBD1. The V and J ends lost 1 base and 5 bases, in that order; junction bases with no gene match: 9. Germline CDR1 is SGHKS and CDR2 is YYEKEE (reference sequence). This CDR3 is built from 16 residues. For the CDR3, the DNA is TGTGCCAGCAGCTTGAAGGGACAGGGGATCACCCACGAGCAGTACTTC. This sequence encodes CASSLKGQGITHEQYF.

This chain links TRBV5-1 with TRBJ1-4, with D possibly being TRBD1 (5 bases). The CDR3 is made up of 15 amino acids. Trimming stripped 4 bases from V and 0 bases from J, with 10 bases between. Germline V CDR1 and CDR2: SGHRS, YFSETQ. CDR3 region: CASSAGTPTNEKLFF. Here the CDR3 DNA reads TGCGCCAGCAGCGCAGGGACGCCAACTAATGAAAAACTGTTTTTT.

This chain connects TRBV28 to TRBJ2-1; no definite D call. Germline lookup yields CDR1 MDHEN and CDR2 SYDVKM. The CDR3 is 11 amino acids. V lost 5 bases and J lost 9, with 8 bases in between. The CDR3 DNA reads as TGTGCCAGCAGTGAACCGAGTGAGCAGTTCTTC. Its protein product is CASSEPSEQFF.

The chain has TRBV9 and TRBJ1-3, with D possibly matching TRBD1 (5 bases). The CDR3 consists of 15 residues. V dropped 3 bases and J dropped 3 bases, with 13 bases sitting between them. CDR1 and CDR2 from the germline V gene are SGDLS and YYNGEE. CDR3 residues: CASSGTLGDGNTIYF. DNA of the CDR3: TGTGCCAGCAGCGGCACATTAGGGGATGGAAACACCATATATTTT.

V and J are TRBV7-3 and TRBJ2-1; possibly TRBD1 for D (5 bases). Germline CDR1 reads SGHTA; CDR2 reads FQGTGA. The CDR3 extends over 15 amino acids. V was pared by 3 bases and J by 9 bases, with 18 bases between. The CDR3 reads CASSFLGASFGEQFF. The CDR3, as DNA: TGTGCCAGCAGCTTTCTTGGGGCTAGTTTCGGTGAGCAGTTCTTC.

The CDR3, as DNA: TGCGCCAGCAGCTTGGAAGTTGGTAGCGGGAGAGCCGGGGAGCTGTTTTTT. It yields the protein CASSLEVGSGRAGELFF. This chain uses TRBV5-1 with TRBJ2-2; 9 positions match TRBD2. CDR1 SGHRS and CDR2 YFSETQ come from the germline V gene. The CDR3 length is 17 residues. The ends lost 0 bases at V and 6 bases at J; junction bases unmatched: 9.

This clone was detected only once. The chain is built from TRBV5-5 and TRBJ2-7, with TRBD1 matching over 7 bases. This CDR3 has 14 amino acids. Trimming removed 5 bases from V and 3 bases from J; junction bases left unmatched: 8. The V gene's germline CDR1 is SGHKS and CDR2 YYEKEE (reference sequence). CDR3 sequence reads: CASSFDRALYEQYF. In DNA form, the CDR3 reads TGTGCCAGCAGTTTTGACAGGGCCCTCTACGAGCAGTACTTC.

J is TRBJ1-2 and V is TRBV14, with D uncertain. Germline V CDR1 and CDR2: SGHDN, FVKESK. The V end was cut by 1 base, the J end by 5 bases, with 8 bases between. CDR3 length: 13 residues. The CDR3 spells CASSQGLQYGYTF. As DNA, the CDR3 is TGTGCCAGCAGCCAAGGTCTCCAGTATGGCTACACCTTC. Full variable domain (outside the CDR3, taken from reference TRBV14 and TRBJ1-2): EAGVTQFPSHSVIEKGQTVTLRCDPISGHDNLYWYRRVMGKEIKFLLHFVKESKQDESGMPNNRFLAERTGGTYSTLKVQPAELEDSGVYFCASSQGLQYGYTFGSGTRLTVV.